This T cell receptor (beta chain) comes out of a study of blood T cell repertoires in COVID-19. Overall study context: Sources were T cells, B-cell-depleted T cells, or PBMCs; the material itself was cDNA or gDNA.

The method was immunoSEQ multiplex PCR; TCRdb's version includes in-frame clones alone and lacks a portion of them. Of 130,000 to 150,000 clones in the sample, 75% to 90% were seen once. The CDR3 contains 11 residues. The V end lost 11 bases, the J end lost 1 base, and 9 bases lay between the germline ends. CDR1 is SNHLY, CDR2 FYNNEI, per germline. Sequencing was performed on peripheral blood. This TCR derives from a man between 18 and 29 years old with COVID-19, enrolled during active disease. The V gene is TRBV2, the J gene TRBJ2-7; tentatively, D is TRBD2 (6 bases). CDR3 amino acids: CARGRSYEQYF. The CDR3 bases are TGTGCCCGGGGGAGGTCCTACGAGCAGTACTTC. The whole variable domain, remainder taken from reference TRBV2 and TRBJ2-7, is EPEVTQTPSHQVTQMGQEVILRCVPISNHLYFYWYRQILGQKVEFLVSFYNNEISEKSEIFDDQFSVERPDGSNFTLKIRSTKLEDSAMYFCARGRSYEQYFGPGTRLTVT.